Detailed here is one T cell receptor (beta chain). No antigen is known for it. The V end lost 3 bases, the J end lost 1 base, and 3 bases lay between the germline ends. The germline gives CDR1 MNHEY, CDR2 SMNVEV (reference sequence). The CDR3 spans 13 residues. These data are taken from a study of OX40 agonist ivuxolimab in advanced cancers. As for the study in general: Patients were dosed intravenously with ivuxolimab at 0.01 to 10 mg/kg every 2 weeks. Study observations and caveats: Antigen specificity of clonally expanded peripheral T cells was not established. At 0.1 to 3.0 mg/kg and by week 6, CD4+ and CD8+ T cells in the blood had expanded clonally.

Sequenced by immunoSEQ multiplex PCR; TCRdb stores in-frame clones only, minus some. The data show over 20,000 clones, with around nine tenths seen just once and roughly 21% held by the top ten. Exclusion of a patient followed from autoimmune disease history or systemic immunosuppression. The receptor comes from an adult with an advanced solid tumor such as melanoma, head and neck, liver or kidney cancer. The genes are TRBV27 and TRBJ1-4; the D is unclear. Here the sequenced sample was CD4+ or CD8+ T cells sorted from blood, taken in a trial of the OX40 agonist ivuxolimab. CDR3 amino acids: CASSFQTNEKLFF. The DNA for the CDR3 is TGTGCCAGCAGTTTCCAAACTAATGAAAAACTGTTTTTT.